This record covers a single T cell receptor beta chain. In the authors' methods: Amplification of reference gene primers provided the estimated nucleated cell counts. Data came from immunoSEQ multiplex PCR; TCRdb stores just in-frame clones and leaves some out. V, J and clone size are those of that table, while D and trimming were read from the DNA. The sample shows over 95,000 clones, roughly 80% of them seen only once. Looked up from germline, CDR1 is SGHTA and CDR2 is FQGNSA. V was trimmed by 5 bases and J by 1 base, leaving 14 bases between them. The CDR3 length is 15 residues. This entry comes from a study of blood T cell repertoires in COVID-19. Across the study: COVID-19 samples collected from the United States, Italy and Spain covered acute and convalescent phases. T cells, B-cell-depleted T cells, or PBMCs provided the cDNA or gDNA that served as material.

Sequencing was performed on peripheral blood. The rearrangement links TRBV7-2 to TRBJ1-1, with D tentatively TRBD1 (6 bases). The sequence was collected from a human donor in a cohort sampled during active COVID-19. CDR3 coding DNA: TGTGCCAGCAGCCGGCAGGGGCACTCGAACACTGAAGCTTTCTTT. Translation gives CASSRQGHSNTEAFF.